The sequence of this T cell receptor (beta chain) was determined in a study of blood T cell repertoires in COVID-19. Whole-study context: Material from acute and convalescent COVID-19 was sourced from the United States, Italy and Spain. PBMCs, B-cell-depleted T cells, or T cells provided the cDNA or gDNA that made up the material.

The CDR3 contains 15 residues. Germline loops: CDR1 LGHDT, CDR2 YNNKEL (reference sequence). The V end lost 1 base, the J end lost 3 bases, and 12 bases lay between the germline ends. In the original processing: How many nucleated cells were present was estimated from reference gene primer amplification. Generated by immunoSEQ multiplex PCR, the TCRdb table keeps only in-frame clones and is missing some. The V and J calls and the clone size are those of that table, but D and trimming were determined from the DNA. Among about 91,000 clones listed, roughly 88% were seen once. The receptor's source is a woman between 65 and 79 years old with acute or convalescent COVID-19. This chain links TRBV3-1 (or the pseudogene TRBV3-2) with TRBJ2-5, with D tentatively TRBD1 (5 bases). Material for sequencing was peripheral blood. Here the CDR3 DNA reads TGTGCCAGCAGCCAAGGGTGGGGCCAGAAAGAGACCCAGTACTTC. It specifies CASSQGWGQKETQYF.